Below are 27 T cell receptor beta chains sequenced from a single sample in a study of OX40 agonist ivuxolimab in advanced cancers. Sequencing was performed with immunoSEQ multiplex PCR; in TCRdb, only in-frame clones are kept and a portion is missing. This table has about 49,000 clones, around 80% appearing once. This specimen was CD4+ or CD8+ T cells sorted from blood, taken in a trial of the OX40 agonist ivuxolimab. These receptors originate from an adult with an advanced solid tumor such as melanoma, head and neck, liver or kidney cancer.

Written as DNA, the CDR3 is TGTGCCAGCAGTGAATCGGGCGGGAGGACCTACGAGCAGTACTTC. Residues: CASSESGGRTYEQYF. The rearrangement uses TRBV25-1 and TRBJ2-7, with 8 bases lining up with TRBD2. Germline V gene sequence: CDR1 MGHDK, CDR2 SYGVNS. The CDR3 is 15 residues long. V lost 1 base to trimming and J lost 2 bases; unmatched junction nucleotides: 4.

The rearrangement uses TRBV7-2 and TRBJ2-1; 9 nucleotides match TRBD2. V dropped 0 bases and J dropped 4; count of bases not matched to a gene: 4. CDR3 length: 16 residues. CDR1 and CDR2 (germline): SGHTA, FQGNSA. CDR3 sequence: CASSLALAGSYNEQFF. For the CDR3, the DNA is TGTGCCAGCAGCTTAGCACTAGCGGGTTCATACAATGAGCAGTTCTTC.

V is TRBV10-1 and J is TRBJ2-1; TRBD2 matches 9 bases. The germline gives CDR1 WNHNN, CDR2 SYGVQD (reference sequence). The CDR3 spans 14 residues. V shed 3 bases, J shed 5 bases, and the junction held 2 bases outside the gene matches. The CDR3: CASSDGGRDNEQFF. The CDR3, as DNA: TGCGCCAGCAGTGATGGCGGGAGGGACAATGAGCAGTTCTTC.

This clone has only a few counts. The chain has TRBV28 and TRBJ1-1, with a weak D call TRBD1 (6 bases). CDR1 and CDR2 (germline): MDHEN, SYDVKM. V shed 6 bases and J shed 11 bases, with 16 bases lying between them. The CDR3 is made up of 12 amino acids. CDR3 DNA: TGTGCCAGCAGCACTAACAGGGCGGAGGCTTTCTTT. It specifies CASSTNRAEAFF.

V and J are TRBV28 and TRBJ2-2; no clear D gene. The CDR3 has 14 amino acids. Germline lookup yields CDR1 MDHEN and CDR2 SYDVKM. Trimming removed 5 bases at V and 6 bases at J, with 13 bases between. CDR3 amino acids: CASSPPLESGELFF. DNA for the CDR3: TGTGCCAGCAGTCCCCCCCTAGAGTCCGGGGAGCTGTTTTTT.

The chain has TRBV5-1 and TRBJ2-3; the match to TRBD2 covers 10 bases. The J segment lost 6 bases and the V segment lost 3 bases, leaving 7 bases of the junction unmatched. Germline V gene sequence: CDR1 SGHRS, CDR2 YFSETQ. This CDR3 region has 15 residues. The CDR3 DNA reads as TGCGCCAGCAGCTACTCAGCGGGAGGGAGGGATACGCAGTATTTT. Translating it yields CASSYSAGGRDTQYF. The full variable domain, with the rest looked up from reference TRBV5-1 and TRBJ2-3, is KAGVTQTPRYLIKTRGQQVTLSCSPISGHRSVSWYQQTPGQGLQFLFEYFSETQRNKGNFPGRFSGRQFSNSRSEMNVSTLELGDSALYLCASSYSAGGRDTQYFGPGTRLTVL.

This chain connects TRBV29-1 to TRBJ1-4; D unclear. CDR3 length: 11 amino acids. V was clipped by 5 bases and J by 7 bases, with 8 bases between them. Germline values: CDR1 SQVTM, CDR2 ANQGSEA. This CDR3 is CSVRVVEKLFF. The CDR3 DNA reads TGCAGCGTTCGGGTAGTTGAAAAACTGTTTTTT.

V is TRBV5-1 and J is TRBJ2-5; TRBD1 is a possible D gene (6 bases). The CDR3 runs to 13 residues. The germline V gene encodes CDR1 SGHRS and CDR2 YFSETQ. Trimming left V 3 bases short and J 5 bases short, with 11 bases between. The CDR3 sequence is CASSSQGAETQYF. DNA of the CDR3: TGCGCCAGCAGCTCACAGGGTGCGGAGACCCAGTACTTC.

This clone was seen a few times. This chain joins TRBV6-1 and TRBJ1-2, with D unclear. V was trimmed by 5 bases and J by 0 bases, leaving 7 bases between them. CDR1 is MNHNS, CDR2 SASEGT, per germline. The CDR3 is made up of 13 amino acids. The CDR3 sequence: CASSLGSNYGYTF. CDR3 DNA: TGTGCCAGCAGTCTGGGGTCTAACTATGGCTACACCTTC.

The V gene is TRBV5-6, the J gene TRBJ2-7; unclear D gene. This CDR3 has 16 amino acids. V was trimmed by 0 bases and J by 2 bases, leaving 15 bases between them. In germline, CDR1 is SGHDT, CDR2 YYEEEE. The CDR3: CASSLARTTSPYEQYF. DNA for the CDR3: TGTGCCAGCAGCTTGGCCAGGACCACCTCTCCCTACGAGCAGTACTTC.

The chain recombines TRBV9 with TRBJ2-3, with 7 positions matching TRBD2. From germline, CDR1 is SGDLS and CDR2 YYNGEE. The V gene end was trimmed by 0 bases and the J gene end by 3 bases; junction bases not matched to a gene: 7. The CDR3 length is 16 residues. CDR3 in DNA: TGTGCCAGCAGCGTAGGCGCGCGGGAGTTTACAGATACGCAGTATTTT. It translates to CASSVGAREFTDTQYF.

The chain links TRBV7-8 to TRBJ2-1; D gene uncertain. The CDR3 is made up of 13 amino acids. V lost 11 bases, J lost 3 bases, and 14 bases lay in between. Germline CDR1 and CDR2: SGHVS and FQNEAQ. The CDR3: CALTGGDYNEQFF. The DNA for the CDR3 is TGTGCCCTCACTGGCGGCGACTACAATGAGCAGTTCTTC.

CDR3 protein: CASSAGAADSYEQYF. The DNA for the CDR3 is TGTGCCAGCTCGGCGGGGGCAGCCGACTCCTACGAGCAGTACTTC. V is TRBV18 and J is TRBJ2-7; a possible D gene is TRBD2 (7 bases). The CDR3 is 15 residues long. Germline-derived CDR1 and CDR2 are KGHSH and LQKENI. V lost 6 bases to trimming and J lost 0 bases, with 15 bases between them. Filled out from reference TRBV18 and TRBJ2-7, the complete variable domain reads NAGVMQNPRHLVRRRGQEARLRCSPMKGHSHVYWYRQLPEEGLKFMVYLQKENIIDESGMPKERFSAEFPKEGPSILRIQQVVRGDSAAYFCASSAGAADSYEQYFGPGTRLTVT.

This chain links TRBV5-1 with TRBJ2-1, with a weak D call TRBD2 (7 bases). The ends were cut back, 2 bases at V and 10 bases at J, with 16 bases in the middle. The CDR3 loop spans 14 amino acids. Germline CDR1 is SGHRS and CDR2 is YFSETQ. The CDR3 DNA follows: TGCGCCAGCAGCTTCGGGCGGGGGCCCGGGGAGCAGTTCTTC. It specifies CASSFGRGPGEQFF. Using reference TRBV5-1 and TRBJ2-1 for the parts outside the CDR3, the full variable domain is KAGVTQTPRYLIKTRGQQVTLSCSPISGHRSVSWYQQTPGQGLQFLFEYFSETQRNKGNFPGRFSGRQFSNSRSEMNVSTLELGDSALYLCASSFGRGPGEQFFGPGTRLTVL.

This CDR3 reads CASSLELFDNTGTGFSADTQYF. Here the CDR3 DNA reads TGCGCCAGCAGCTTGGAGTTATTTGATAATACCGGGACAGGGTTTAGCGCAGATACGCAGTATTTT. This chain connects TRBV5-1 to TRBJ2-3; 9 bases match TRBD1. V was clipped by 0 bases and J by 4 bases; unmatched bases: 24. Germline V gene sequence: CDR1 SGHRS, CDR2 YFSETQ. The CDR3 runs to 22 residues. The full variable domain, rest sourced from reference TRBV5-1 and TRBJ2-3, is KAGVTQTPRYLIKTRGQQVTLSCSPISGHRSVSWYQQTPGQGLQFLFEYFSETQRNKGNFPGRFSGRQFSNSRSEMNVSTLELGDSALYLCASSLELFDNTGTGFSADTQYFGPGTRLTVL.

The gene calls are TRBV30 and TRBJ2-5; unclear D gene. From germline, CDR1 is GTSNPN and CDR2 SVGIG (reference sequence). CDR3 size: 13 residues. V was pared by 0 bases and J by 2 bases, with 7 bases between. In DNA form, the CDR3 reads TGTGCCTGGAGTGTGAGTGTACAAGAGACCCAGTACTTC. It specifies CAWSVSVQETQYF.

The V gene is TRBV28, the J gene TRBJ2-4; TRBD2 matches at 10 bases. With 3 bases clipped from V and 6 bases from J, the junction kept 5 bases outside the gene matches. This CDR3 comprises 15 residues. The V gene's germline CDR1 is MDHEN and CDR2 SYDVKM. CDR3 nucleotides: TGTGCCAGCAGTTTTAGCGGGAGGAAGGGAAACATTCAGTACTTC. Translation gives CASSFSGRKGNIQYF.

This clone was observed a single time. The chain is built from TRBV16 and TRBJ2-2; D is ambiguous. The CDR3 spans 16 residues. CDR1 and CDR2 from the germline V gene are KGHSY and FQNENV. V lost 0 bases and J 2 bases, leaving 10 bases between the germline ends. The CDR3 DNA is TGTGCCAGCAGCCAATCCCCACCCCCAAACACCGGGGAGCTGTTTTTT. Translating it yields CASSQSPPPNTGELFF.

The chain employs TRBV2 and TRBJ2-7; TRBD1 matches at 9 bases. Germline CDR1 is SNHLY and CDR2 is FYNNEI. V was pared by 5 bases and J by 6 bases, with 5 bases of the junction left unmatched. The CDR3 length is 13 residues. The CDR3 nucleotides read TGTGCCAGCAGTTCGGACAGGGGAGGCGAGCAGTACTTC. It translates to CASSSDRGGEQYF. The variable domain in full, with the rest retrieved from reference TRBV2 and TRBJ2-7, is EPEVTQTPSHQVTQMGQEVILRCVPISNHLYFYWYRQILGQKVEFLVSFYNNEISEKSEIFDDQFSVERPDGSNFTLKIRSTKLEDSAMYFCASSSDRGGEQYFGPGTRLTVT.

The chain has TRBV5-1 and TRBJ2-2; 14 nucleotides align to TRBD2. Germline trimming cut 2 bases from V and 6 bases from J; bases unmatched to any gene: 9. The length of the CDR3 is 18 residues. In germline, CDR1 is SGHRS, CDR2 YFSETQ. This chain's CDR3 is CASSFQTSGRALPGELFF. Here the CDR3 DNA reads TGCGCCAGCAGCTTCCAGACTAGCGGGAGGGCCCTTCCCGGGGAGCTGTTTTTT. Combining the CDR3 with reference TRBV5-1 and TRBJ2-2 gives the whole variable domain KAGVTQTPRYLIKTRGQQVTLSCSPISGHRSVSWYQQTPGQGLQFLFEYFSETQRNKGNFPGRFSGRQFSNSRSEMNVSTLELGDSALYLCASSFQTSGRALPGELFFGEGSRLTVL.

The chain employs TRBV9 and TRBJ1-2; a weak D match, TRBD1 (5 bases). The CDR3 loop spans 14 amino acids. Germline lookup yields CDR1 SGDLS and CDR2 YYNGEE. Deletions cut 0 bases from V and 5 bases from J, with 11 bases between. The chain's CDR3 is CASSVEGTYYGYTF. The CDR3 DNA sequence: TGTGCCAGCAGCGTAGAGGGGACCTATTATGGCTACACCTTC.

The CDR3 protein is CASSRPRGDSYNEQFF. CDR3 in DNA: TGTGCCAGCAGCCGCCCCCGAGGGGACTCCTACAATGAGCAGTTCTTC. The chain employs TRBV28 and TRBJ2-1; either TRBD1 or TRBD2 may supply D (5 bases each). The ends were cut back, 6 bases at V and 0 bases at J, with 15 bases in the middle. Germline CDR1 reads MDHEN; CDR2 reads SYDVKM. The CDR3 contains 16 residues.

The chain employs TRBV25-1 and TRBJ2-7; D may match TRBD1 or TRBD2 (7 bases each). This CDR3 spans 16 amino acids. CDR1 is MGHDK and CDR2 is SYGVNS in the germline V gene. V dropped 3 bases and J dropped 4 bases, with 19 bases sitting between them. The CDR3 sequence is CASSDPRDSGAYEQYF. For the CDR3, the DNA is TGTGCCAGCAGTGACCCGCGGGACAGCGGGGCGTACGAGCAGTACTTC.

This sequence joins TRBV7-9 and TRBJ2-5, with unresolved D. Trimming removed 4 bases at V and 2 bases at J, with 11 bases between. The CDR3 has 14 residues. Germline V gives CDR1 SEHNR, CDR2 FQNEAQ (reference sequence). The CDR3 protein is CASSSGGRQETQYF. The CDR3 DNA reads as TGTGCCAGCAGCTCCGGTGGCAGACAAGAGACCCAGTACTTC.

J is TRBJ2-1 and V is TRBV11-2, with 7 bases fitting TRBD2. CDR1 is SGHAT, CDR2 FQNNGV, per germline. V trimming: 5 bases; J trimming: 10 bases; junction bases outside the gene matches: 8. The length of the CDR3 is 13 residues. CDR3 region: CASSPPWGGEQFF. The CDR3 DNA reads TGTGCCAGCAGCCCCCCCTGGGGGGGGGAGCAGTTCTTC.

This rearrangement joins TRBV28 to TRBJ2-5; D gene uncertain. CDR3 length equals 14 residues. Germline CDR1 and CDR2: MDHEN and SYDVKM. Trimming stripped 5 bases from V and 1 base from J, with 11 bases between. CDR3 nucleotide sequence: TGTGCCAGCAGTCCCCCCCCGGCCCAAGAGACCCAGTACTTC. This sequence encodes CASSPPPAQETQYF.

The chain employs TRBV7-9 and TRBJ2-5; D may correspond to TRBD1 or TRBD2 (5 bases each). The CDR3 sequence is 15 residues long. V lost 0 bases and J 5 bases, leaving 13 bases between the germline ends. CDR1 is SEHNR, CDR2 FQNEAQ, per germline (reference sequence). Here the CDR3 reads CASSLASRELETQYF. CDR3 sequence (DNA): TGTGCCAGCAGCTTAGCAAGCAGGGAGCTGGAGACCCAGTACTTC.